The clone carrying this TCR beta chain appeared many times. Its antigen remains unknown. The record originates from a study of regulatory T cells in long-lasting Graves disease. Turning to the study itself: Antithyroid drugs had been taken by newly diagnosed Graves' patients for under 3 months.

Findings and caveats of the study: Persistent patients shared more public clonotypes (under 3,000) than newly diagnosed patients (about 940).

Time point given: newly diagnosed GD, antithyroid drugs for less than 3 months. Isolated PBMC RNA provided the starting material for the TCR library. Sequencing libraries for TCR beta were prepared with iRepertoire HTBI primers and Arm-PCR of CDR3 regions. As originally analysed: Identified segments across samples numbered about 64 TRBV and about 15 TRBJ. TCRdb called the multiplex PCR reads again in MiXCR, with one record for every CDR3 protein. The V and J calls, along with clone size, are taken from TCRdb and not from the paper's own processing. The data show 300,000 to 400,000 distinct CDR3 sequences, around 16% seen once. This CDR3 is built from 14 residues. V lost 4 bases and J lost 0; bases outside the gene matches: 2. In germline, CDR1 is DFQATT, CDR2 SNEGSKA (reference sequence).

This receptor was identified in a female donor with Graves disease. V is TRBV20-1 and J is TRBJ2-2; TRBD2 matches 7 bases. The sequenced sample was peripheral blood mononuclear cells (PBMCs), obtained at new diagnosis, from a patient treated with antithyroid drugs. The CDR3 sequence: CSAKSGTNTGELFF. Here the CDR3 DNA reads TGCAGTGCTAAAAGCGGGACGAACACCGGGGAGCTGTTTTTT.